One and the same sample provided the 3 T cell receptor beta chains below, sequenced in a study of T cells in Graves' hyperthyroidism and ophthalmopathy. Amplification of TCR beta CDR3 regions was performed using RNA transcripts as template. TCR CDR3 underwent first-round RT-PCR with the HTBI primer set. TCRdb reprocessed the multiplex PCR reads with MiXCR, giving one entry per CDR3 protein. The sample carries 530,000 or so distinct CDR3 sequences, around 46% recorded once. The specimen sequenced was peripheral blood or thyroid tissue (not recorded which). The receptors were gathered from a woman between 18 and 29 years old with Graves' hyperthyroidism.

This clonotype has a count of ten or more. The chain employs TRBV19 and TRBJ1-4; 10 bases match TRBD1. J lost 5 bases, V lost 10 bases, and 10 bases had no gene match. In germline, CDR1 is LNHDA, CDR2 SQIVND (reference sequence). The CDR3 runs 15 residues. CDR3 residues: CATGQGGPRNEKLFF. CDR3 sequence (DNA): TGTGCCACCGGACAGGGGGGTCCCAGGAATGAAAAACTGTTTTTT.

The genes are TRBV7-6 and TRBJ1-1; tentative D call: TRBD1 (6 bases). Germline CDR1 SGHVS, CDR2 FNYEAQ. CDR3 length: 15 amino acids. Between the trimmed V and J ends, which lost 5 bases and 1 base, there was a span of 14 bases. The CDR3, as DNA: TGTGCCAGCAGCAGGGGGGACGAGCAGAACACTGAAGCTTTCTTT. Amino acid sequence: CASSRGDEQNTEAFF. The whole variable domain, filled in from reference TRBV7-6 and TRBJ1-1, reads GAGVSQSPRYKVTKRGQDVALRCDPISGHVSLYWYRQALGQGPEFLTYFNYEAQQDKSGLPNDRFSAERPEGSISTLTIQRTEQRDSAMYRCASSRGDEQNTEAFFGQGTRLTVV.

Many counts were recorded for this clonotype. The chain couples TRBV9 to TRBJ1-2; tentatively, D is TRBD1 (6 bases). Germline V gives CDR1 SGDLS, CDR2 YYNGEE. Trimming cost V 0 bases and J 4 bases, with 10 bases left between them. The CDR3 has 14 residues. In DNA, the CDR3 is TGTGCCAGCAGCGTAGAAGAGACAGGCTATGGCTACACCTTC. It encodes CASSVEETGYGYTF.